Shown below are 20 T cell receptor beta chains from a single sample sequenced in a study of blood T cells in healthy people across ages. A J-beta primer mix and a sample-barcoded 5' primer were used in a second PCR of roughly 6 to 11 cycles. A single record per CDR3 protein comes from TCRdb applying MiXCR to the 5' RACE reads. The sample holds over a million distinct CDR3 sequences; about 25% are singletons and the top ten take around 0.75%. Another study also made use of these data, one on T cells of mothers and their children.

Sequenced: blood. Source of these receptors: a girl aged 2 to 10 in good health.

The chain joins TRBV12-3 or TRBV12-4 to TRBJ1-1, with D hard to call. This CDR3 contains 14 residues. The V end lost 7 bases, the J end lost 5 bases, and 17 bases lay between the germline ends. The CDR3 is CASTLEGSRTEAFF. The CDR3 DNA sequence: TGTGCCAGCACCTTGGAAGGGTCCAGGACTGAAGCTTTCTTT.

Points on this clonotype: This likely comes from a read error, as the CDR3 has no conserved phenylalanine or tryptophan at its end. The J gene is TRBJ2-1, the V gene TRBV5-1, with TRBD1 matching 10 bases. Losses at the gene ends were 2 bases for V and 6 bases for J; bases not matched to a gene: 8. The CDR3 runs 16 residues. Germline lookup yields CDR1 SGHRS and CDR2 YFSETQ. The CDR3 is CASSFPTGGDANEQFL. The CDR3 DNA sequence: TGCGCCAGCAGCTTCCCGACAGGGGGCGATGCCAATGAGCAGTTCCTC.

This clonotype appeared a few times. The chain uses TRBV12-3 or TRBV12-4 and TRBJ2-7, with D possibly being TRBD1 or TRBD2 (5 bases each). V was shortened by 3 bases and J by 0 bases, with 15 bases between the two germline ends. The CDR3 extends over 16 amino acids. CDR3 loop: CASSFDWGFNSYEQYF. The DNA for the CDR3 is TGTGCCAGCAGTTTTGACTGGGGGTTTAACTCCTACGAGCAGTACTTC.

There are a few counts of this clonotype. V is TRBV7-6 and J is TRBJ2-5; TRBD1 agrees at 11 bases. The better agreement between TRBJ2-7 and the DNA end casts doubt on the J call. Germline CDR1 and CDR2: SGHVS and FNYEAQ. The CDR3 spans 15 residues. CDR3 in DNA: TGTGCCAGCAGCTTACGAGGGACAGGGGGCTACGAGCAGTACTTC. Translating gives CASSLRGTGGYEQYF.

The V and J genes are TRBV6-1 and TRBJ1-1, with D hard to call. V was cut by 6 bases and J by 2 bases, with 13 bases left in between. Germline CDR1 reads MNHNS; CDR2 reads SASEGT. This CDR3 is 14 amino acids long. This CDR3 is CASRGGGGNTEAFF. The CDR3, as DNA: TGTGCCAGCAGGGGCGGAGGCGGCAACACTGAAGCTTTCTTT.

This clonotype was seen once. The V gene is TRBV2, the J gene TRBJ2-1; the D gene is possibly TRBD2 (6 bases). Deletions cut 3 bases from V and 4 bases from J, with 16 bases between. Germline assignment: CDR1 SNHLY and CDR2 FYNNEI. The CDR3 is 16 residues long. The CDR3 is CASSDPGLRLYNEQFF. CDR3 nucleotides: TGTGCCAGCAGTGATCCGGGACTCCGACTTTACAATGAGCAGTTCTTC.

The rearrangement uses TRBV29-1 and TRBJ2-5; D gene unclear. CDR1 is SQVTM and CDR2 is ANQGSEA in the germline V gene. The CDR3 sequence is 12 residues long. The germline V and J ends were trimmed by 7 bases and 5 bases, with 14 bases remaining between them. CDR3 loop: CSAGSGAETQYF. The DNA of the CDR3 is TGCAGCGCTGGATCGGGCGCGGAGACCCAGTACTTC.

The sample holds a few counts of this clonotype. The chain combines TRBV19 with TRBJ2-7; 10 bases map to TRBD2. Trimming cost V 3 bases and J 4 bases; bases outside gene matches: 9. The length of the CDR3 is 16 residues. Germline assignment: CDR1 LNHDA and CDR2 SQIVND (reference sequence). The CDR3 nucleotides are TGTGCCAGTAGTATTCGGCTAGCGGGAGTAATTTACGAGCAGTACTTC. As protein: CASSIRLAGVIYEQYF.

This clonotype was detected ten times or more. The chain employs TRBV29-1 and TRBJ2-1; D ambiguous. TRBJ2-5 explains the end of the DNA better; the J call may be wrong. This CDR3 is built from 13 residues. Germline V gene lookup returns CDR1 SQVTM and CDR2 ANQGSEA. DNA for the CDR3: TGCAGCGTTGCAACAGCGAGTGGCGAGACCCAGTACTTC. Its protein product is CSVATASGETQYF.

There are a few counts of this clonotype. The genes are TRBV4-1 and TRBJ2-3; TRBD2 is a possible D gene (6 bases). The CDR3 runs 15 residues. Germline V gene lookup returns CDR1 MGHRA and CDR2 YSYEKL. Trimming removed 4 bases from V and 1 base from J, with 12 bases in between. In DNA form, the CDR3 reads TGCGCCAGCAGCCCCCAGACGGGGGGCACAGATACGCAGTATTTT. This gives the protein CASSPQTGGTDTQYF.

The chain joins TRBV12-3 or TRBV12-4 to TRBJ1-3; D possibly corresponds to TRBD1 (6 bases). CDR3 length equals 14 residues. Trimming left V 6 bases short and J 1 base short, with 10 bases between. The CDR3 protein is CASRNRVSGNTIYF. The CDR3 coding sequence is TGTGCCAGCAGGAACAGGGTTTCTGGAAACACCATATATTTT.

Only a few counts were recorded for this clonotype. V is TRBV6-5 and J is TRBJ2-5; 10 positions agree with TRBD2. Matching the DNA end better, TRBJ2-1 makes the J call doubtful. CDR1 is MNHEY and CDR2 is SVGAGI in the germline V gene. This CDR3 region has 17 residues. The CDR3 sequence: CASSYSFGLAGVREQFF. The CDR3 region has the DNA TGTGCCAGCAGTTACTCCTTCGGGCTAGCGGGAGTCAGGGAGCAGTTCTTC.

This clonotype showed up just a few times. The rearrangement joins TRBV5-1 to TRBJ2-1; no reliable D call. The J call may be wrong; the DNA end is better matched by TRBJ2-5. The germline CDR1 and CDR2 sequences are SGHRS and YFSETQ. The CDR3 totals 14 residues. This chain's CDR3 is CASSLEGYPATQYF. Here the CDR3 DNA reads TGCGCCAGCAGCTTGGAAGGATATCCGGCGACCCAGTACTTC.

The chain recombines TRBV21-1 with TRBJ2-3; no DNA check was done on the table's D call, TRBD1. TRBV21-1 is flagged as a pseudogene. This CDR3 is 15 amino acids long. The chain's CDR3 is CASSNLRGSLDTQYF. As DNA, the CDR3 is TGTGCCAGCAGCAACCTCCGGGGGAGCCTGGATACGCAGTATTTT.

The genes are TRBV2 and TRBJ2-5; 7 bases are shared with TRBD2. Germline CDR1 is SNHLY and CDR2 is FYNNEI. This CDR3 is built from 13 residues. V lost 7 bases, J lost 5 bases, and 7 bases stayed unmatched. The CDR3 sequence is CASTWGGEETQYF. For the CDR3, the DNA is TGTGCCAGCACCTGGGGAGGGGAGGAGACCCAGTACTTC.

This chain joins TRBV5-1 and TRBJ2-5; D is perhaps TRBD2 (7 bases). This CDR3 spans 12 amino acids. CDR1 and CDR2 from the germline V gene are SGHRS and YFSETQ. V was pared by 7 bases and J by 5 bases, with 12 bases between. The CDR3 region is CASARGGETQYF. DNA for the CDR3: TGCGCCAGCGCCAGGGGAGGGGAGACCCAGTACTTC.

This rearrangement joins TRBV14 to TRBJ2-3; D unresolved. V was pared by 0 bases and J by 5 bases, with 6 bases between. Germline CDR1 is SGHDN and CDR2 is FVKESK. CDR3 size: 13 residues. The CDR3 sequence is CASSQEMGDTQYF. For the CDR3, the DNA is TGTGCCAGCAGCCAAGAAATGGGAGATACGCAGTATTTT.

This chain connects TRBV12-5 to TRBJ1-5; 10 bases are a match to TRBD1. From germline, CDR1 is LGHNT and CDR2 FRNRAP. The CDR3 is 18 residues long. Losses at the gene ends were 0 bases for V and 5 bases for J; bases not matched to a gene: 10. The CDR3 here is CASGLVRDRGVGDQPQHF. CDR3 coding DNA: TGTGCTAGTGGTTTGGTACGGGACAGGGGAGTAGGTGATCAGCCCCAGCATTTT.

This sequence joins TRBV7-9 and TRBJ2-3; 7 bases fit TRBD1. CDR3 length equals 16 residues. The J segment lost 2 bases and the V segment lost 2 bases, leaving 7 bases of the junction unmatched. The germline CDR1 and CDR2 sequences are SEHNR and FQNEAQ (reference sequence). The CDR3 region has the DNA TGTGCCAGCAGCTTACCGGGACAGACTGACACAGATACGCAGTATTTT. Translating gives CASSLPGQTDTDTQYF.

The rearrangement links TRBV27 to TRBJ2-2; D perhaps matches TRBD1 (6 bases). Trimming removed 6 bases at V and 5 bases at J, with 10 bases between. The CDR3 runs to 13 residues. CDR1 and CDR2 (germline): MNHEY, SMNVEV (reference sequence). The CDR3 coding sequence is TGTGCCAGCAGGAATACAGGGACCGGGGAGCTGTTTTTT. This codes for CASRNTGTGELFF.